This entry lists 12 T cell receptor beta chains sequenced from one sample in a study of cytomegalovirus exposure and HLA in healthy donors. Researchers ran the PCR with 60 Vbeta and 13 Jbeta primers. Clones were read by immunoSEQ multiplex PCR, and TCRdb kept only the in-frame ones, dropping some. The repertoire holds about 190,000 clones, with around 80% as singletons. The sequencing input was PBMCs. Receptors originate from a man between 18 and 35 years old in good health and CMV-seronegative.

V gene TRBV6-5 combines with J gene TRBJ2-1; 7 nucleotides align to TRBD2. This CDR3 has 15 amino acids. CDR1 MNHEY and CDR2 SVGAGI come from the germline V gene. V dropped 5 bases and J dropped 8; count of bases not matched to a gene: 12. CDR3 bases: TGTGCCAGCAGTACCCGACTAGCTGGGTTCTATGAGCAGTTCTTC. Amino acid sequence: CASSTRLAGFYEQFF.

The chain has TRBV19 and TRBJ1-2; D is perhaps TRBD1 (6 bases). With 7 bases removed from V and 4 bases from J, the gap between germline ends came to 16 bases. This CDR3 is built from 14 residues. Germline CDR1 and CDR2: LNHDA and SQIVND (reference sequence). The CDR3 DNA reads TGTGCCAGTACCCCCGGCCAGGGGCTCTATGGCTACACCTTC. Protein sequence: CASTPGQGLYGYTF.

The CDR3 protein is CASSQEGPPKSSYNEQFF. In DNA, the CDR3 is TGCGCCAGCAGCCAAGAGGGGCCACCAAAGAGCTCCTACAATGAGCAGTTCTTC. This sequence joins TRBV4-3 and TRBJ2-1; the D gene is possibly TRBD1 (5 bases). CDR3 size: 18 residues. The germline V and J ends were trimmed by 0 bases and 0 bases, with 15 bases remaining between them. CDR1 is LGHNA, CDR2 YSLEER, per germline.

V is TRBV11-2 and J is TRBJ2-7, with 9 bases lining up with TRBD1. Germline trimming cut 5 bases from V and 0 bases from J; bases unmatched to any gene: 5. The CDR3 has 15 amino acids. Germline V gives CDR1 SGHAT, CDR2 FQNNGV. The CDR3 reads CASSISTGGSYEQYF. CDR3 bases: TGTGCCAGCAGCATCTCGACAGGGGGCTCCTACGAGCAGTACTTC.

CDR3 sequence: CASSLEPGTSGSGYNEQFF. The CDR3 DNA sequence: TGTGCCAGCAGCTTAGAGCCCGGGACTAGCGGAAGCGGTTACAATGAGCAGTTCTTC. The V gene is TRBV7-6, the J gene TRBJ2-1, with 11 positions matching TRBD2. Germline lookup yields CDR1 SGHVS and CDR2 FNYEAQ. This CDR3 comprises 19 residues. Germline trimming cut 1 base from V and 4 bases from J; bases unmatched to any gene: 12.

This chain joins TRBV27 and TRBJ1-2; weak D call: TRBD1 (6 bases). Trimming removed 4 bases from V and 8 bases from J, with 17 bases in between. The CDR3 is 14 residues long. The V gene's germline CDR1 is MNHEY and CDR2 SMNVEV (reference sequence). CDR3 DNA: TGTGCCAGCAGTTCCCCGACAGGTTCGAGCGGCTACACCTTC. Amino acids: CASSSPTGSSGYTF.

The CDR3 protein is CASSLSGRANEQFF. The CDR3 DNA sequence: TGTGCCAGCAGTTTATCCGGGAGGGCCAATGAGCAGTTCTTC. The chain combines TRBV28 with TRBJ2-1, with TRBD2 identical over 8 bases. Germline V gene lookup returns CDR1 MDHEN and CDR2 SYDVKM. V was clipped by 1 base and J by 6 bases; unmatched bases: 2. The CDR3 covers 14 residues.

The chain carries TRBV9 and TRBJ2-1; a possible D gene is TRBD2 (6 bases). This CDR3 is built from 15 residues. V was cut by 3 bases and J by 0 bases, with 10 bases left in between. CDR1 and CDR2 from the germline V gene are SGDLS and YYNGEE. The CDR3 loop reads CASSGAGSSYNEQFF. The CDR3 region has the DNA TGTGCCAGCAGCGGAGCGGGCAGCTCCTACAATGAGCAGTTCTTC.

This chain uses TRBV28 with TRBJ2-7, with TRBD2 matching 7 bases. V dropped 8 bases and J dropped 5; count of bases not matched to a gene: 6. CDR3 length: 12 amino acids. Germline CDR1 reads MDHEN; CDR2 reads SYDVKM. CDR3 DNA sequence: TGTGCCAGCCGCACTAGCGTTGACGAGCAGTACTTC. Encoded protein: CASRTSVDEQYF.

The chain uses TRBV20-1 and TRBJ2-1, with TRBD2 matching 7 bases. This CDR3 has 11 residues. V lost 3 bases, J lost 8 bases, and 1 base stayed unmatched. CDR1 is DFQATT and CDR2 is SNEGSKA in the germline V gene (reference sequence). CDR3 region: CSARTSYEQFF. Written as DNA, the CDR3 is TGCAGTGCTAGGACTAGCTATGAGCAGTTCTTC.

The rearrangement uses TRBV4-1 and TRBJ2-2; 8 bases line up with TRBD2. Germline CDR1 MGHRA, CDR2 YSYEKL. This CDR3 is 20 amino acids long. V dropped 0 bases and J dropped 8; count of bases not matched to a gene: 20. CDR3 protein: CASSQELRNLGLAWVGELFF. The CDR3 region has the DNA TGCGCCAGCAGCCAAGAGCTGAGAAATTTAGGACTAGCCTGGGTTGGGGAGCTGTTTTTT.

This clone was recorded a few times. The CDR3: CASSAQAAGASTDTQYF. Here the CDR3 DNA reads TGTGCCAGCAGTGCACAGGCGGCGGGGGCAAGCACAGATACGCAGTATTTT. This rearrangement joins TRBV6-1 to TRBJ2-3; a possible D gene is TRBD2 (7 bases). The V gene lost 4 bases and the J gene lost 0 bases, with 17 bases spanning the gap. This CDR3 comprises 17 residues. Germline V gene lookup returns CDR1 MNHNS and CDR2 SASEGT.